This T cell receptor beta chain is from a study of cytotoxic CD8 clonotypes in ibrutinib-treated CLL. Study outcomes and limitations: Clonality was elevated at ibrutinib response and had returned toward baseline at progression. Higher circulating CD8+ T-cell counts strongly accompanied higher baseline clonality, above age-matched healthy donors.

Profiled with immunoSEQ multiplex PCR; TCRdb holds only in-frame clones, not every one. The sample lists roughly 220,000 clones, 60% to 80% occurring once. On this clone itself: Antigen unknown.

The ends were cut back, 4 bases at V and 3 bases at J, with 7 bases in the middle. The CDR3 contains 12 residues. Germline loops: CDR1 SEHNR, CDR2 FQNEAQ (reference sequence). The gene calls are TRBV7-9 and TRBJ2-7; D is uncertain. The sample was PBMCs, taken after 12 months of ibrutinib treatment. This sequence originates from a human donor with chronic lymphocytic leukemia. Written as DNA, the CDR3 is TGTGCCAGCAGCTCCGCTAACTACGAGCAGTACTTC. Protein: CASSSANYEQYF.